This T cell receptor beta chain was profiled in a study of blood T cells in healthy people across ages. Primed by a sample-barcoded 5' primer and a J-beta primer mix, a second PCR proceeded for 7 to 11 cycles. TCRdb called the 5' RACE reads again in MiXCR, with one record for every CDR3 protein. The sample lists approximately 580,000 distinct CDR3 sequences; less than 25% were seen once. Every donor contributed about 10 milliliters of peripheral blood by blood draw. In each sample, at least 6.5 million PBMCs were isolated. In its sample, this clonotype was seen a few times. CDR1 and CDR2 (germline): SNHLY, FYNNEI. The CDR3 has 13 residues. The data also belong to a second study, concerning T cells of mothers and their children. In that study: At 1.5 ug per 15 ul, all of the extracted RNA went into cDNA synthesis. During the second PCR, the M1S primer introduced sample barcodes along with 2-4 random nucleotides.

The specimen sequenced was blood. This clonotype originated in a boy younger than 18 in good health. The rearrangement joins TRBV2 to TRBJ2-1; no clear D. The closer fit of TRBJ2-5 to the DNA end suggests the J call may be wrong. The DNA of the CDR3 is TGTGCCAGCAGTGAAGCGCTCGAGGAGACCCAGTACTTC. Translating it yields CASSEALEETQYF.